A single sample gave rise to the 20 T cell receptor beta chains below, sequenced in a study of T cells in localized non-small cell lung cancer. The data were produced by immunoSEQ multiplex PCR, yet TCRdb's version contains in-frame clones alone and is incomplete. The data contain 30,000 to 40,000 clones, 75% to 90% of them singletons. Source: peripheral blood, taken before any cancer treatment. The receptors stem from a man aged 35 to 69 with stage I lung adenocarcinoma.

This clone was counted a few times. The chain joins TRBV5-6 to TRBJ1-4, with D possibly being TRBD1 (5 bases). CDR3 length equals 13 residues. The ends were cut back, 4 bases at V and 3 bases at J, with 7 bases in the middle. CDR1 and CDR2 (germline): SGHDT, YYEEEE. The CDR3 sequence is CASSTRANEKLFF. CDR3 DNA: TGTGCCAGCAGCACCAGGGCTAATGAAAAACTGTTTTTT.

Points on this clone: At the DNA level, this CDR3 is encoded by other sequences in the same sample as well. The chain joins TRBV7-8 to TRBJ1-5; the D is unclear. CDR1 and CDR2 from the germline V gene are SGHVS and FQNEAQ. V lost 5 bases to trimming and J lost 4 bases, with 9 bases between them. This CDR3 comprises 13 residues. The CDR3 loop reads CASSPRENQPQHF. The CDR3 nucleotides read TGTGCCAGCAGCCCTAGGGAGAATCAGCCCCAGCATTTT.

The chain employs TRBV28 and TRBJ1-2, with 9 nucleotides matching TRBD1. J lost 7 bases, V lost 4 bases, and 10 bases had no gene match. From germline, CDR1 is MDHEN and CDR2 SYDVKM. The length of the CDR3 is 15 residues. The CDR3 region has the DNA TGTGCCAGCAGTTGGGGGACAGGGCAAGTGGGTGGCTACACCTTC. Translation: CASSWGTGQVGGYTF.

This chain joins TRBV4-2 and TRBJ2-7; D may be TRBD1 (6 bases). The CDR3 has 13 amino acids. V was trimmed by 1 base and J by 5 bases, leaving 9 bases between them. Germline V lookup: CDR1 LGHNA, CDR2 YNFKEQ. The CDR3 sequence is CASSQGRGNEQYF. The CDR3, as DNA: TGTGCCAGCAGCCAAGGCAGGGGCAACGAGCAGTACTTC.

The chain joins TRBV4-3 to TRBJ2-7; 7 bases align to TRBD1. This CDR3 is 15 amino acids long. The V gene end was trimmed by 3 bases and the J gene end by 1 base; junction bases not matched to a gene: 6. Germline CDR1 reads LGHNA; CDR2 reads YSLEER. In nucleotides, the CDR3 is TGCGCCAGCAGCCATAACAGGGGTCCGTCCTACGAGCAGTACTTC. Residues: CASSHNRGPSYEQYF.

The CDR3 DNA reads TGTGCCAGCAGCTTACCTGTGTTGACAGGGGCTGAAGCTTTCTTT. Residues: CASSLPVLTGAEAFF. The J gene is TRBJ1-1, the V gene TRBV7-9; 8 bases map to TRBD1. The CDR3 runs 15 residues. V lost 2 bases, J lost 6 bases, and 8 bases stayed unmatched. Germline V CDR1 and CDR2: SEHNR, FQNEAQ (reference sequence). Drawing the rest from reference TRBV7-9 and TRBJ1-1, the complete variable domain is DTGVSQNPRHKITKRGQNVTFRCDPISEHNRLYWYRQTLGQGPEFLTYFQNEAQLEKSRLLSDRFSAERPKGSFSTLEIQRTEQGDSAMYLCASSLPVLTGAEAFFGQGTRLTVV.

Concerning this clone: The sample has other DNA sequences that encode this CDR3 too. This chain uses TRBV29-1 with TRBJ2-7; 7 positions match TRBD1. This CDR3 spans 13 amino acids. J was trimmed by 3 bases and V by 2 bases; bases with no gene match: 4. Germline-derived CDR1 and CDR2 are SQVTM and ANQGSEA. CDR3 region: CSVERDSNYEQYF. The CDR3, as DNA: TGCAGCGTTGAACGGGACAGCAACTACGAGCAGTACTTC.

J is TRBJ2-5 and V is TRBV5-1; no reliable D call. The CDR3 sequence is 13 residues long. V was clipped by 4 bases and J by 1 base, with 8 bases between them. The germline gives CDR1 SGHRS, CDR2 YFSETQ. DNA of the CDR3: TGCGCCAGCAGCCGCGAAGTCCAAGAGACCCAGTACTTC. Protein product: CASSREVQETQYF. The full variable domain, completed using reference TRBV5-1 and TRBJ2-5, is KAGVTQTPRYLIKTRGQQVTLSCSPISGHRSVSWYQQTPGQGLQFLFEYFSETQRNKGNFPGRFSGRQFSNSRSEMNVSTLELGDSALYLCASSREVQETQYFGPGTRLLVL.

Here the CDR3 reads CASRAGYNQPQHF. DNA of the CDR3: TGTGCCAGCAGAGCAGGCTACAATCAGCCCCAGCATTTT. The chain carries TRBV6-1 and TRBJ1-5; the D is unclear. Trimming took off 6 bases at V and 3 bases at J, with 9 bases between the two ends. The CDR3 loop spans 13 amino acids. Per germline, CDR1 MNHNS and CDR2 SASEGT.

The CDR3 coding sequence is TGCGCCAGCAGCTTGGTACAGACGCCAACCGGGGAGCTGTTTTTT. This translates into CASSLVQTPTGELFF. The chain links TRBV5-1 to TRBJ2-2; no clear D. The CDR3 is 15 amino acids. Germline V gene data show CDR1 as SGHRS and CDR2 as YFSETQ. V lost 0 bases and J 5 bases, leaving 11 bases between the germline ends.

CDR3 sequence reads: CASSFLAGYNEQFF. Here the CDR3 DNA reads TGCGCCAGCAGCTTCCTAGCGGGTTACAATGAGCAGTTCTTC. V usage is TRBV5-1 and J usage is TRBJ2-1; 8 bases are shared with TRBD2. The CDR3 sequence is 14 residues long. The ends lost 2 bases at V and 4 bases at J; junction bases unmatched: 2. Germline lookup yields CDR1 SGHRS and CDR2 YFSETQ.

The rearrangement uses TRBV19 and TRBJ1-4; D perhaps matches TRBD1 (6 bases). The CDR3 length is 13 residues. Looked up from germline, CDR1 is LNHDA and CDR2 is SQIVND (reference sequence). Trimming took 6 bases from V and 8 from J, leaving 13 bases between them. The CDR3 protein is CASRRGGGEKLFF. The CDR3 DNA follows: TGTGCCAGTAGGAGAGGAGGGGGGGAAAAACTGTTTTTT.

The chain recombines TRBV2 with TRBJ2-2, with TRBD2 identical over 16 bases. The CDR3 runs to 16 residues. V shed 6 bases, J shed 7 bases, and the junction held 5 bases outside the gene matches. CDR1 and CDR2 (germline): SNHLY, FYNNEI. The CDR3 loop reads CASRAGLAGGIGELFF. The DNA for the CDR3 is TGTGCCAGCAGGGCGGGACTAGCGGGAGGGATCGGGGAGCTGTTTTTT.

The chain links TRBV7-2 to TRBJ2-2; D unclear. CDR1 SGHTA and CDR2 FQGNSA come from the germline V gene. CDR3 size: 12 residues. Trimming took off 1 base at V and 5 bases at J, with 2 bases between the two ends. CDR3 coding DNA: TGTGCCAGCAGCTTAGTAACCGGGGAGCTGTTTTTT. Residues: CASSLVTGELFF. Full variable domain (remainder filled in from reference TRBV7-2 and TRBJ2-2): GAGVSQSPSNKVTEKGKDVELRCDPISGHTALYWYRQSLGQGLEFLIYFQGNSAPDKSGLPSDRFSAERTGGSVSTLTIQRTQQEDSAVYLCASSLVTGELFFGEGSRLTVL.

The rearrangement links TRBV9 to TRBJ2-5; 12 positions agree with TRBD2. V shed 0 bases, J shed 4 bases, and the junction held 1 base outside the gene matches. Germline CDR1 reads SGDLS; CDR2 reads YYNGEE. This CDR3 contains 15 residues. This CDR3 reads CASSVEGLAGETQYF. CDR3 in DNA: TGTGCCAGCAGCGTAGAGGGACTAGCGGGAGAGACCCAGTACTTC. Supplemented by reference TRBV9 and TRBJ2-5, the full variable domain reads DSGVTQTPKHLITATGQRVTLRCSPRSGDLSVYWYQQSLDQGLQFLIQYYNGEERAKGNILERFSAQQFPDLHSELNLSSLELGDSALYFCASSVEGLAGETQYFGPGTRLLVL.

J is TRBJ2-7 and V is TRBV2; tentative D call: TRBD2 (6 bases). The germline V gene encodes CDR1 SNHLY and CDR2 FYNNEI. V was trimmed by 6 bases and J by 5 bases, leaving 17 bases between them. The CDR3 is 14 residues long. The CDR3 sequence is CASSLMAGRDEQYF. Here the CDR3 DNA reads TGTGCCAGCAGCCTGATGGCGGGACGGGACGAGCAGTACTTC.

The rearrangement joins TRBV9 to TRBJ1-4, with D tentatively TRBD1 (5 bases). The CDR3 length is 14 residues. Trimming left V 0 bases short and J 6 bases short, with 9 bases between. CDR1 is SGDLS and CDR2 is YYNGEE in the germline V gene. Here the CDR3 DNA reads TGTGCCAGCAGCGTAGCGCAGGGAGATGAAAAACTGTTTTTT. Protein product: CASSVAQGDEKLFF. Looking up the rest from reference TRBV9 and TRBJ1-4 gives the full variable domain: DSGVTQTPKHLITATGQRVTLRCSPRSGDLSVYWYQQSLDQGLQFLIQYYNGEERAKGNILERFSAQQFPDLHSELNLSSLELGDSALYFCASSVAQGDEKLFFGSGTQLSVL.

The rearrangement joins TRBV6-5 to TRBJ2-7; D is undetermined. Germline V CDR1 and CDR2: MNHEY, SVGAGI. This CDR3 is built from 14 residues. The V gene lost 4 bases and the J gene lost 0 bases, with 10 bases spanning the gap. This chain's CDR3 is CASSSRRSSYEQYF. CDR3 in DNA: TGTGCCAGCAGTTCCCGGCGGAGCTCCTACGAGCAGTACTTC.

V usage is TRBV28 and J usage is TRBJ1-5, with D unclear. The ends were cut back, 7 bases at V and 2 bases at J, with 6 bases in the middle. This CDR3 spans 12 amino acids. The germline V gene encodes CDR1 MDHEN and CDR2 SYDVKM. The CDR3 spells CASTTGNQPQHF. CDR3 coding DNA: TGTGCCAGCACCACGGGCAATCAGCCCCAGCATTTT.

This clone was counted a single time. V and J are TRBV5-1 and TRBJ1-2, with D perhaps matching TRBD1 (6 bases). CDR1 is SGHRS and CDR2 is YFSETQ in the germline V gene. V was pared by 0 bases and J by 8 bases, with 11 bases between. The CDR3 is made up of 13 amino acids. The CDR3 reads CASSLEQGSGYTF. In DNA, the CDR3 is TGCGCCAGCAGCTTGGAACAGGGAAGCGGCTACACCTTC.